These 7 T cell receptor beta chains were all obtained from the same sample, sequenced in a study of blood T cells in healthy people across ages. Primed by a sample-barcoded 5' primer and a J-beta primer mix, a second PCR proceeded for 7 to 11 cycles. TCRdb passed the 5' RACE reads through MiXCR, listing each CDR3 protein once. The data contain around 850,000 distinct CDR3 sequences, around 36% of them singletons. The sequenced sample consisted of blood. The receptor set was obtained from a man aged 18 to 29 in good health.

Concerning this clonotype: The CDR3 does not end in the conserved phenylalanine or tryptophan, so this is likely a read error. This chain links TRBV7-8 with TRBJ2-5, with 7 bases identical to TRBD1. J gave up 11 bases and V 5 bases, and 17 bases lay outside the gene matches. The CDR3 totals 15 residues. Germline loops: CDR1 SGHVS, CDR2 FQNEAQ. Written as DNA, the CDR3 is TGTGCCAGCAGCCTCACAGGGGATCCGCGCAATGAGCAGTACTTA. It codes for CASSLTGDPRNEQYL.

The V call is TRBV20-1, the J call TRBJ1-2; TRBD1 is a possible D gene (5 bases). CDR1 is DFQATT, CDR2 SNEGSKA, per germline (reference sequence). This CDR3 contains 14 residues. Trimming cost V 7 bases and J 4 bases, with 19 bases left between them. In DNA, the CDR3 is TGCAGTGTGCCACTGGGGACGGCGTCCTATGGCTACACCTTC. Amino acids: CSVPLGTASYGYTF.

This sequence joins TRBV5-6 and TRBJ2-1; possible D gene TRBD2, 5 bases. Germline CDR1 and CDR2: SGHDT and YYEEEE. V lost 3 bases and J lost 1, with 11 bases in between. The CDR3 contains 15 residues. The CDR3: CASSWRASSYNEQFF. CDR3 DNA: TGTGCCAGCAGCTGGCGGGCATCGTCCTACAATGAGCAGTTCTTC.

There are many counts of this clonotype. The chain is built from TRBV4-2 and TRBJ2-3; the match to TRBD2 covers 7 bases. After removal of 3 bases from V and 1 base from J, the junction contained 7 bases not matched to a gene. Germline V gene data show CDR1 as LGHNA and CDR2 as YNFKEQ. The length of the CDR3 is 16 residues. The CDR3 nucleotides read TGTGCCAGCAGCCAGTCGACTAGCCAGGGCACAGATACGCAGTATTTT. Protein sequence: CASSQSTSQGTDTQYF.

The chain carries TRBV7-9 and TRBJ2-1; 10 nucleotides align to TRBD2. The CDR3 length is 16 residues. Germline CDR1 SEHNR, CDR2 FQNEAQ (reference sequence). The J segment lost 6 bases and the V segment lost 5 bases, leaving 10 bases of the junction unmatched. CDR3 region: CASSPSLLAGFNEQFF. The CDR3 nucleotides read TGTGCCAGCAGCCCATCCCTACTAGCGGGGTTCAATGAGCAGTTCTTC. Drawing the rest from reference TRBV7-9 and TRBJ2-1, the complete variable domain is DTGVSQNPRHKITKRGQNVTFRCDPISEHNRLYWYRQTLGQGPEFLTYFQNEAQLEKSRLLSDRFSAERPKGSFSTLEIQRTEQGDSAMYLCASSPSLLAGFNEQFFGPGTRLTVL.

The table lists this clonotype with many counts. The rearrangement joins TRBV5-1 to TRBJ2-4; 7 bases align to TRBD1. The CDR3 totals 13 residues. With 5 bases clipped from V and 8 bases from J, the junction kept 7 bases outside the gene matches. CDR1 SGHRS and CDR2 YFSETQ come from the germline V gene. The CDR3 sequence is CASSETGFDIQYF. DNA of the CDR3: TGCGCCAGCAGTGAGACAGGGTTCGACATTCAGTACTTC.

This clonotype was seen many times. The J gene is TRBJ1-2, the V gene TRBV5-1; no firm D call. The CDR3 totals 14 residues. Trimming left V 0 bases short and J 4 bases short, with 10 bases between. Per the germline V gene, CDR1 is SGHRS and CDR2 is YFSETQ. The CDR3 region has the DNA TGCGCCAGCAGCTTGGATGGATTAATCTATGGCTACACCTTC. Protein sequence: CASSLDGLIYGYTF.